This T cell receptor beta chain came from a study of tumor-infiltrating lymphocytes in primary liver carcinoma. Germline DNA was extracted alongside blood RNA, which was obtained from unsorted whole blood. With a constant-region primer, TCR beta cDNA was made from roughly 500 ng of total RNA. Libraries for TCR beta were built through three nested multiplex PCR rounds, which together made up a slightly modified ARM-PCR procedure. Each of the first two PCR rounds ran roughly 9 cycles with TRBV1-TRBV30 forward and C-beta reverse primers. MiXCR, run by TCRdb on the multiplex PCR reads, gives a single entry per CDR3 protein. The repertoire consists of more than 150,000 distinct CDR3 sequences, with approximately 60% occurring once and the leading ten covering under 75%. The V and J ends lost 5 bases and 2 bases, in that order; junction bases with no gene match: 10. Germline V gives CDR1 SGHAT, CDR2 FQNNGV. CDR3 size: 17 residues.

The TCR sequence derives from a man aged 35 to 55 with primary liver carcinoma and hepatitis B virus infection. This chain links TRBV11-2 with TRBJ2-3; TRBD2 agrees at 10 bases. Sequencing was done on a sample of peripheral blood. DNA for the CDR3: TGTGCCAGCAGCCGCCTGACTAGCGGGTCTATCACAGATACGCAGTATTTT. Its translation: CASSRLTSGSITDTQYF.